This TCR beta chain was retrieved from a study of T cell clonality in common variable immunodeficiency. Germline V lookup: CDR1 LNHDA, CDR2 SQIVND (reference sequence). Trimming took 6 bases from V and 4 from J; bases not matched to a gene: 5. This CDR3 spans 15 amino acids. TCRdb's table, derived via immunoSEQ multiplex PCR, lists solely in-frame clones and lacks some. The data show some 60,000 clones, none appearing only once, with 1.5% to 2% held by the ten largest. Donors gave about 5 to 8 ml heparinized peripheral whole blood. Ten or more counts support this clone. The read falls 3 residues short of the CDR3 end, and the missing part is taken from the germline J gene.

What was sequenced was peripheral blood mononuclear cells. The TCR sequence derives from a person aged 18-70 years in good health. This chain joins TRBV19 and TRBJ2-1, with 11 bases that match TRBD1. CDR3 sequence: CASRRGQGAYNEQFF. CDR3 DNA, as far as it was read: TGTGCCAGTAGGCGAGGACAGGGGGCTTACAATGAG.